This T cell receptor (beta chain) was recorded in a study of cytomegalovirus exposure and HLA in healthy donors. Study summary: HLA-typed donors were the source of around 85 million unique TCRs held in an early data release.

In the PCR, 60 Vbeta and 13 Jbeta primers were used. Method: immunoSEQ multiplex PCR; TCRdb's copy keeps in-frame clones and lacks some. The sample shows about 160,000 clones, about three quarters of them seen only once. Whole-study results and caveats: Later analysis identified a missense DCLRE1C variant that was linked to TCR beta V- and J-gene trimming.

This clone was seen a single time. Its antigen is currently unknown. This clonotype originated in a woman aged 50 to 60 in good health and CMV-seropositive. The sample comprised PBMCs.

The CDR3 sequence is CAISARGGGSTDTQYF. The DNA of the CDR3 is TGTGCCATCAGTGCTCGGGGCGGGGGGAGTACAGATACGCAGTATTTT. The chain combines TRBV10-3 with TRBJ2-3, with 8 bases identical to TRBD2. Germline CDR1 reads ENHRY; CDR2 reads SYGVKD. CDR3 length: 16 residues. Trimming took 4 bases from V and 3 from J; bases not matched to a gene: 9.